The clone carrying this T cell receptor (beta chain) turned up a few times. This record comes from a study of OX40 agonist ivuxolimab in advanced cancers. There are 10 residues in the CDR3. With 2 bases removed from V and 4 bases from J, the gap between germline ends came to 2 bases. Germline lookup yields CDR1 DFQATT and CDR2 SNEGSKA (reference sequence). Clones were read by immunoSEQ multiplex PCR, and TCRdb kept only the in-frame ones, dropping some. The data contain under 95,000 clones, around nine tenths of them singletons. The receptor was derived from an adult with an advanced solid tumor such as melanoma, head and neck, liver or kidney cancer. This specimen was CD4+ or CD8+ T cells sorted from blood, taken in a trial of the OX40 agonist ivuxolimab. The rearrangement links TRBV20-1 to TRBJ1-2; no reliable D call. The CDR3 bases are TGCAGTGCTAGATTCTATGGCTACACCTTC. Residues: CSARFYGYTF.